This section outlines one TCR beta chain sequence together with its context. Its antigen remains unidentified. The data were obtained in a study of cytomegalovirus exposure and HLA in healthy donors. Study-level information: A subsequent analysis reported that the 95 to 150 validation repertoires were produced on the same platform that had also been used for the 666 first-cohort repertoires. Regarding the study as a whole: Across donors, most TCRs were seen rarely, yet some public ones were widespread.

The approximately 130-subject validation cohort, separate from the roughly 670-subject first cohort, included the donors. Germline V gene sequence: CDR1 MNHNS, CDR2 SASEGT. The CDR3 extends over 14 amino acids. Trimming pared 2 bases from V and 5 bases from J, leaving 12 bases between. Method: immunoSEQ multiplex PCR; TCRdb's copy keeps in-frame clones and lacks some. The data show 250,000 to 300,000 clones, 90% seen once. The TCR originated in a woman between 18 and 29 years old in good health and CMV-seronegative. Sequenced material: PBMCs. This chain connects TRBV6-1 to TRBJ2-5; TRBD2 is a possible D gene (6 bases). The CDR3 DNA reads TGTGCCAGCAGTGAACGCTGGGGGAGGGAGACCCAGTACTTC. Its translation is CASSERWGRETQYF.